These T cell receptor beta chains were read from a single sample in a study of cytomegalovirus exposure and HLA in healthy donors. Libraries were prepared by immunoSEQ multiplex PCR; TCRdb keeps only in-frame clonotypes and omits some of them. Of about 76,000 clones in the sample, 94% are singletons; the top ten hold under 2%. The specimen was PBMCs. Receptors originate from a woman between 18 and 30 years old in good health and CMV-seropositive. Each CDR3 is given with its conserved first and last residue. A D gene is named only where the DNA matches it firmly. Clone size is shown for a subset of rows, as once, few, many or a class of expanded clone.

V gene: TRBV9; J gene: TRBJ2-2; D gene: .; clone size: .; CDR3 protein: CASSPYRQGGGELFF; CDR3 DNA: TGTGCCAGCAGCCCGTATCGCCAGGGTGGCGGGGAGCTGTTTTTT
V gene: TRBV7-9; J gene: TRBJ1-2; D gene: .; clone size: .; CDR3 protein: CASSLEGRGLGGYTF; CDR3 DNA: TGTGCCAGCAGCTTAGAGGGAAGGGGTTTGGGCGGCTACACCTTC
V gene: TRBV27; J gene: TRBJ2-7; D gene: .; clone size: .; CDR3 protein: CASSPVASYEQYF; CDR3 DNA: TGTGCCAGCAGTCCAGTAGCGAGCTACGAGCAGTACTTC
V gene: TRBV11-1; J gene: TRBJ2-7; D gene: .; clone size: once; CDR3 protein: CASSLSPAYEQYF; CDR3 DNA: TGTGCCAGCAGCTTAAGTCCAGCCTACGAGCAGTACTTC
V gene: TRBV25-1; J gene: TRBJ1-1; D gene: .; clone size: .; CDR3 protein: CASSLRGHSNTEAFF; CDR3 DNA: TGTGCCAGCAGTCTAAGGGGACATTCGAACACTGAAGCTTTCTTT
V gene: TRBV19; J gene: TRBJ1-4; D gene: TRBD1; clone size: .; CDR3 protein: CASSKTGVSNEKLFF; CDR3 DNA: TGTGCCAGTAGTAAAACAGGGGTTTCTAATGAAAAACTGTTTTTT
V gene: TRBV6-5; J gene: TRBJ2-7; D gene: TRBD2; clone size: .; CDR3 protein: CASRTSGDTYEQYF; CDR3 DNA: TGTGCCAGCAGGACTAGCGGGGATACCTACGAGCAGTACTTC
V gene: TRBV7-6; J gene: TRBJ2-5; D gene: .; clone size: .; CDR3 protein: CASSLAQGFQETQYF; CDR3 DNA: TGTGCCAGCAGCTTAGCACAGGGATTCCAAGAGACCCAGTACTTC
V gene: TRBV30; J gene: TRBJ1-2; D gene: TRBD1; clone size: .; CDR3 protein: CACYVRDRGDGYTF; CDR3 DNA: TGTGCCTGTTACGTCCGGGACAGGGGTGATGGCTACACCTTC
V gene: TRBV11-3; J gene: TRBJ2-7; D gene: .; clone size: .; CDR3 protein: CASSASYEQYF; CDR3 DNA: TGTGCCAGCAGCGCCAGCTACGAGCAGTACTTC
V gene: TRBV4-1; J gene: TRBJ2-1; D gene: .; clone size: .; CDR3 protein: CASSHPGGSYNEQFF; CDR3 DNA: TGCGCCAGCAGCCATCCCGGAGGCTCCTACAATGAGCAGTTCTTC
V gene: TRBV5-1; J gene: TRBJ2-7; D gene: .; clone size: .; CDR3 protein: CASSDGGTGIYEQYF; CDR3 DNA: TGCGCCAGCAGCGATGGCGGTACAGGGATCTACGAGCAGTACTTC
V gene: TRBV2; J gene: TRBJ1-6; D gene: TRBD1; clone size: .; CDR3 protein: CATLGQGNSPLHF; CDR3 DNA: TGTGCCACCCTTGGACAGGGGAATTCACCCCTCCACTTT
V gene: TRBV7-9; J gene: TRBJ2-3; D gene: TRBD2; clone size: .; CDR3 protein: CASSLGLAGGSTDTQYF; CDR3 DNA: TGTGCCAGCAGCTTAGGACTAGCGGGGGGATCCACAGATACGCAGTATTTT
V gene: TRBV27; J gene: TRBJ2-1; D gene: .; clone size: .; CDR3 protein: CATAHGLAGGEQFF; CDR3 DNA: TGTGCCACTGCTCATGGTCTAGCAGGTGGTGAGCAGTTCTTC
V gene: TRBV10-3; J gene: TRBJ2-1; D gene: .; clone size: .; CDR3 protein: CAIRTTGTINEQFF; CDR3 DNA: TGTGCCATCAGAACAACCGGGACAATCAATGAGCAGTTCTTC
V gene: TRBV7-2; J gene: TRBJ1-1; D gene: TRBD1; clone size: .; CDR3 protein: CASKISRDRGREAFF; CDR3 DNA: TGTGCCAGCAAGATAAGCCGGGACAGGGGGCGGGAAGCTTTCTTT
V gene: TRBV6-1; J gene: TRBJ2-1; D gene: .; clone size: .; CDR3 protein: CASSEERTDYNEQFF; CDR3 DNA: TGTGCCAGCAGTGAAGAAAGGACAGACTACAATGAGCAGTTCTTC
V gene: TRBV5-8; J gene: TRBJ1-3; D gene: .; clone size: .; CDR3 protein: CASSMRQVSGNTIYF; CDR3 DNA: TGTGCCAGCAGCATGAGACAGGTTTCTGGAAACACCATATATTTT
V gene: TRBV5-1; J gene: TRBJ1-1; D gene: .; clone size: .; CDR3 protein: CASSLGQSNTEAFF; CDR3 DNA: TGCGCCAGCAGCTTGGGACAGTCGAATACTGAAGCTTTCTTT
V gene: TRBV5-1; J gene: TRBJ2-1; D gene: TRBD2; clone size: .; CDR3 protein: CASSLSGTYNEQFF; CDR3 DNA: TGCGCCAGCAGCCTTAGCGGGACCTACAATGAGCAGTTCTTC
V gene: TRBV5-1; J gene: TRBJ2-3; D gene: TRBD2; clone size: .; CDR3 protein: CASSLWTSGGADTQYF; CDR3 DNA: TGCGCCAGCAGCTTGTGGACTAGCGGGGGGGCGGATACGCAGTATTTT
V gene: TRBV5-1; J gene: TRBJ1-2; D gene: TRBD1; clone size: .; CDR3 protein: CASSLAGTGTSGYTF; CDR3 DNA: TGCGCCAGCAGCTTGGCCGGGACAGGGACGTCTGGCTACACCTTC
V gene: TRBV7-8; J gene: TRBJ1-1; D gene: .; clone size: .; CDR3 protein: CASSGEGGSTEAFF; CDR3 DNA: TGTGCCAGCAGCGGAGAGGGCGGGAGCACTGAAGCTTTCTTT
V gene: TRBV11-1; J gene: TRBJ1-1; D gene: TRBD1; clone size: .; CDR3 protein: CASSFLPGQGTVDTEAFF; CDR3 DNA: TGTGCCAGCAGCTTTTTACCGGGACAGGGGACTGTGGACACTGAAGCTTTCTTT
V gene: TRBV10-2; J gene: TRBJ2-7; D gene: TRBD1; clone size: .; CDR3 protein: CASRGSIGQGALSYEQYF; CDR3 DNA: TGCGCCAGCAGAGGATCTATTGGACAGGGGGCACTGTCCTACGAGCAGTACTTC
V gene: TRBV4-1; J gene: TRBJ1-1; D gene: TRBD1; clone size: few; CDR3 protein: CASSQRTGKNTEAFF; CDR3 DNA: TGCGCCAGCAGCCAGAGGACAGGGAAGAACACTGAAGCTTTCTTT
V gene: TRBV5-1; J gene: TRBJ1-3; D gene: TRBD1; clone size: .; CDR3 protein: CASSQRYFGTGDGNTIYF; CDR3 DNA: TGCGCCAGCAGCCAGAGGTATTTCGGGACAGGGGATGGAAACACCATATATTTT
V gene: TRBV2; J gene: TRBJ2-2; D gene: .; clone size: .; CDR3 protein: CASRVWRTGELFF; CDR3 DNA: TGTGCCAGCAGGGTCTGGCGGACCGGGGAGCTGTTTTTT
V gene: TRBV28; J gene: TRBJ2-6; D gene: .; clone size: .; CDR3 protein: CASSSPPSGANVLTF; CDR3 DNA: TGTGCCAGCAGTTCCCCCCCGTCTGGGGCCAACGTCCTGACTTTC
V gene: TRBV19; J gene: TRBJ2-4; D gene: TRBD2; clone size: .; CDR3 protein: CASSIGGGIQYF; CDR3 DNA: TGTGCCAGTAGTATTGGGGGGGGGATTCAGTACTTC
V gene: TRBV6-5; J gene: TRBJ1-2; D gene: TRBD1; clone size: .; CDR3 protein: CASSYAGTDYGYTF; CDR3 DNA: TGTGCCAGCAGTTACGCGGGGACAGATTATGGCTACACCTTC
V gene: TRBV5-1; J gene: TRBJ2-3; D gene: TRBD2; clone size: .; CDR3 protein: CASSDPSGSGTDTQYF; CDR3 DNA: TGCGCCAGCAGCGACCCTAGCGGGAGCGGCACAGATACGCAGTATTTT
V gene: TRBV6-5; J gene: TRBJ2-2; D gene: .; clone size: .; CDR3 protein: CASSLAASITGELFF; CDR3 DNA: TGTGCCAGCAGTTTAGCGGCAAGTATCACCGGGGAGCTGTTTTTT
V gene: TRBV4-1; J gene: TRBJ1-2; D gene: .; clone size: .; CDR3 protein: CASSQGLWTAPNGYTF; CDR3 DNA: TGCGCCAGCAGCCAAGGGCTATGGACAGCCCCCAATGGCTACACCTTC
V gene: TRBV15; J gene: TRBJ1-2; D gene: TRBD1; clone size: .; CDR3 protein: CATSSGTGGATYGYTF; CDR3 DNA: TGTGCCACCAGCAGCGGGACAGGGGGCGCGACCTATGGCTACACCTTC
V gene: TRBV12-5; J gene: TRBJ1-2; D gene: .; clone size: .; CDR3 protein: CASGPGGYGYTF; CDR3 DNA: TGTGCTAGTGGCCCCGGGGGCTATGGCTACACCTTC
V gene: TRBV5-6; J gene: TRBJ2-5; D gene: .; clone size: few; CDR3 protein: CASSFGEAAQTQYF; CDR3 DNA: TGTGCCAGCAGCTTTGGAGAGGCGGCACAGACCCAGTACTTC
V gene: TRBV9; J gene: TRBJ2-1; D gene: TRBD2; clone size: .; CDR3 protein: CASSVAPGLAGGGEQFF; CDR3 DNA: TGTGCCAGCAGCGTAGCCCCCGGACTAGCGGGGGGGGGTGAGCAGTTCTTC
V gene: TRBV29-1; J gene: TRBJ2-3; D gene: TRBD2; clone size: .; CDR3 protein: CSVVVAGEGDTQYF; CDR3 DNA: TGCAGCGTTGTGGTAGCGGGAGAGGGAGATACGCAGTATTTT
V gene: TRBV6-6; J gene: TRBJ1-2; D gene: .; clone size: .; CDR3 protein: CASSPSGRRPNYGYTF; CDR3 DNA: TGTGCCAGCAGTCCCTCCGGGAGGCGCCCTAACTATGGCTACACCTTC
V gene: TRBV9; J gene: TRBJ1-4; D gene: TRBD1; clone size: .; CDR3 protein: CASSPWTGIEEKLFF; CDR3 DNA: TGTGCCAGCAGCCCTTGGACAGGGATCGAGGAAAAACTGTTTTTT
V gene: TRBV15; J gene: TRBJ2-3; D gene: .; clone size: few; CDR3 protein: CATSIADLGADTQYF; CDR3 DNA: TGTGCCACCAGCATAGCGGACCTAGGGGCAGATACGCAGTATTTT
V gene: TRBV21-1; J gene: TRBJ1-6; D gene: .; clone size: .; CDR3 protein: CASSIQLDNSSPLHF; CDR3 DNA: TGTGCCAGCAGCATACAACTTGACAATAGTTCACCCCTCCACTTT
V gene: TRBV6-5; J gene: TRBJ2-1; D gene: .; clone size: .; CDR3 protein: CASGGYNEQFF; CDR3 DNA: TGTGCCAGCGGCGGTTACAATGAGCAGTTCTTC
V gene: TRBV6-1; J gene: TRBJ1-2; D gene: .; clone size: few; CDR3 protein: CASSERQDYGYTF; CDR3 DNA: TGTGCCAGCAGTGAACGACAGGACTATGGCTACACCTTC
V gene: TRBV7-9; J gene: TRBJ1-5; D gene: .; clone size: .; CDR3 protein: CASSLGEASGQPQHF; CDR3 DNA: TGTGCCAGCAGCTTAGGGGAGGCGTCCGGTCAGCCCCAGCATTTT
V gene: TRBV6-5; J gene: TRBJ1-4; D gene: .; clone size: .; CDR3 protein: CASSYSSPGTNEKLFF; CDR3 DNA: TGTGCCAGCAGTTACTCGAGTCCGGGAACTAATGAAAAACTGTTTTTT
V gene: TRBV4-2; J gene: TRBJ1-2; D gene: .; clone size: once; CDR3 protein: CASRDRNYGYTF; CDR3 DNA: TGTGCCAGCAGAGACAGAAACTATGGCTACACCTTC
V gene: TRBV2; J gene: TRBJ2-7; D gene: .; clone size: few; CDR3 protein: CASSEGPTSRPPYEQYF; CDR3 DNA: TGTGCCAGCAGTGAAGGCCCCACTAGCCGCCCACCCTACGAGCAGTACTTC
V gene: TRBV15; J gene: TRBJ1-4; D gene: TRBD1; clone size: once; CDR3 protein: CATRPPTSGQSYEKLFF; CDR3 DNA: TGTGCCACTCGACCGCCTACCTCGGGACAGAGTTATGAAAAACTGTTTTTT
V gene: TRBV4-3; J gene: TRBJ2-7; D gene: TRBD1; clone size: .; CDR3 protein: CASSQEWDRGPYEQYF; CDR3 DNA: TGCGCCAGCAGCCAAGAGTGGGACAGGGGGCCCTACGAGCAGTACTTC
V gene: TRBV5-6; J gene: TRBJ1-2; D gene: .; clone size: .; CDR3 protein: CASSPVGGADYTF; CDR3 DNA: TGTGCCAGCAGCCCCGTGGGAGGGGCAGACTACACCTTC